Below, one T cell receptor beta chain is given with its context. A few counts support this clonotype. The specificity of this receptor is unknown. Base qualities are not at hand, and no much larger clone is one base apart. Its CDR3 holds 14 amino acids, cysteine through phenylalanine. Here the CDR3 DNA is all that survives: 42 bases in frame from base 1. The germline V gene (reference sequence) sets CDR1 to SEHNR and CDR2 to FQNEAQ. The germline ends are 20 bases apart after V is trimmed by 10 bases and J by 5 bases. A case-control design nested within a healthcare worker cohort in London, UK, was used, with weekly nasopharyngeal swab PCR tests and blood sampling performed. Healthcare workers were enrolled in the week of the UK lockdown, from 23 to 31 March 2020, and were followed every week for up to roughly 16 weeks. The sample originates from a study of early T cells in non-severe SARS-CoV-2 infection (dated by TCRdb to the early 2020s). About the full investigation: Because TCR sequencing relied on bulk RNA taken from unsorted whole blood, pairing of alpha and beta chains was not possible.

The study at large found these results: VDJdb matching was skewed toward anti-spike CD8 responses and likely underestimated virus-specific expansions, missing private and CD4 specificities.

Receptor amplification or capture employed 5' RACE. Sequencing relied on a NextSeq 500. To correct for sequencing error and PCR bias, the TCR library protocol tagged individual cDNA molecules with unique molecular identifiers. Both TCR alpha and beta chains were sequenced, and tight co-correlation was observed between alpha and beta sequence abundances in each sample. Per the original workflow: Decombinator V4 was used to annotate the V gene, J gene and CDR3 of the TCR sequences. Expanded TCRs were defined as changing significantly between any two time points under a Poisson model with p below 0.0001. TCR abundances were normalised to the total number of TCRs sequenced per sample and expressed as counts per million. TRAV1-2 paired with TRAJ12, TRAJ20 or TRAJ33 defined MAIT TCRs, while TRAV10 paired with TRAJ18 defined iNKT TCRs. VDJdb, accessed 1 November 2021, was searched for CMV, EBV and SARS-CoV-2 annotated TCRs, excluding TCRs annotated for multiple antigens. TCRdb handled the public reads itself, with Q25 trimming in fastp and clone calling in MiXCR, and kept productive beta chains. Each record represents a unique CDR3 protein, reported with the most common genes and DNA among its rows. TCRdb's processing, not the authors', yielded these V and J calls. This sample has about 44,000 distinct CDR3 sequences in its table, and around 23% of those were observed once. The leading ten clones occupy around 4.6% of the sample.

Source: whole blood, taken at baseline. This receptor was taken from an adult who was a healthcare worker with PCR-confirmed SARS-CoV-2 infection or an uninfected control (not recorded which). Recombination connected TRBV7-9 to TRBJ2-5; TRBD2 is possibly the D segment (7 matching bases). The nucleotide sequence reads TGTGCCACCACACCCGGGGGGCCGTGGGAGACCCAGTACTTC. This is translated as CATTPGGPWETQYF.